This note documents a single T cell receptor (beta chain) sequence. The data stem from a study of PD-L1 blockade in urothelial cancer. About the research overall: The analyses of blood took place 3 weeks (second dose) and 6 weeks after treatment start.

Only in-frame clones appear in the TCRdb table, and some are missing; sequencing was by immunoSEQ multiplex PCR. The sample lists tens of thousands of clones; 80% to 85% were seen once. Time point: pretreatment peripheral blood. This CDR3 is built from 15 residues. Trimming pared 4 bases from V and 4 bases from J, leaving 14 bases between. Germline CDR1 reads SGHRS; CDR2 reads YFSETQ. This TCR came from a man between 65 and 85 years old with urothelial cancer. The sequences come from PBMCs, collected around atezolizumab (anti-PD-L1) treatment. V and J are TRBV5-1 and TRBJ1-4; possibly TRBD1 for D (5 bases). CDR3 bases: TGCGCCAGCAGCGCAAATTCAGGGCTTAATGAAAAACTGTTTTTT. This sequence encodes CASSANSGLNEKLFF. The entire variable domain, with the rest obtained from reference TRBV5-1 and TRBJ1-4, is as follows: KAGVTQTPRYLIKTRGQQVTLSCSPISGHRSVSWYQQTPGQGLQFLFEYFSETQRNKGNFPGRFSGRQFSNSRSEMNVSTLELGDSALYLCASSANSGLNEKLFFGSGTQLSVL.